Included here is one T cell receptor beta chain sequence, with context. This specimen belongs to a study of cytomegalovirus exposure and HLA in healthy donors. The CDR3 spans 16 residues. Germline CDR1 MNHNS, CDR2 SASEGT. V lost 3 bases, J lost 0 bases, and 12 bases lay in between. The PCR was carried out with 60 Vbeta primers and 13 Jbeta primers. Method: immunoSEQ multiplex PCR; TCRdb's copy keeps in-frame clones and lacks some. The table has around 120,000 clones, about 83% seen once; the top ten hold roughly 3.2%. The rearrangement joins TRBV6-1 to TRBJ1-5; TRBD1 might be the D (5 bases). This clonotype originated in a man under 40 in good health and CMV-seronegative. The sample taken for sequencing was PBMCs. CDR3 in amino acids: CASSDLGQASNQPQHF. The CDR3 nucleotides read TGTGCCAGCAGTGATTTGGGGCAGGCTAGCAATCAGCCCCAGCATTTT.